Below, 20 T cell receptor beta chains from the same sample are listed, as sequenced in a study of T cell repertoires in cytomegalovirus infection (dated by TCRdb to between 2018 and 2021). The treatment or condition label, as the study defines it: in vitro stimulation with specific CMV peptide epitopes to enrich CMV-specific T cells. Instrument on record: Illumina HiSeq 1500. TCRdb reran the public reads through fastp at Q25 and MiXCR, keeping productive beta chains. Here each entry gathers all rows of one CDR3 protein and keeps the most common genes and DNA. The table for this sample lists 110,000 or so distinct CDR3 sequences; around 30% of them were counted only once. The biggest ten clones account for 41% of the sample. No cognate antigen is known for these TCRs. Material: CD8+ T cells from cultured PBMCs, obtained from culture after CMV antigen stimulation. These receptors were obtained from a human donor in good health (CMV status not recorded). Some clones in this sample may be carry-over from other donors' samples.

The chain carries TRBV6-6 and TRBJ1-1; D ambiguous. The V and J ends lost 4 bases and 6 bases respectively, with 12 bases between them. Germline CDR1 and CDR2: MNHNY and SVGAGI (reference sequence). There are 13 residues in the CDR3. CDR3 protein: CASSSARHAEAFF. Written as DNA, the CDR3 is TGTGCCAGCAGTTCGGCAAGACACGCTGAAGCTTTCTTT.

This clonotype has a handful of counts. The chain is built from TRBV25-1 and TRBJ1-1; 9 bases align to TRBD1. Germline trimming cut 4 bases from V and 0 bases from J; bases unmatched to any gene: 9. Looked up from germline, CDR1 is MGHDK and CDR2 is SYGVNS. This CDR3 has 17 amino acids. The CDR3 nucleotides read TGTGCCAGCAGTGGCGCCGGGACAGGGATCATGAACACTGAAGCTTTCTTT. Translated, it gives CASSGAGTGIMNTEAFF.

This clonotype was seen a handful of times. This chain links TRBV27 with TRBJ2-7, with 8 bases identical to TRBD2. The CDR3 totals 14 residues. The V gene end was trimmed by 3 bases and the J gene end by 0 bases; junction bases not matched to a gene: 1. The germline V gene encodes CDR1 MNHEY and CDR2 SMNVEV (reference sequence). The DNA of the CDR3 is TGTGCCAGCAGTTTTGCGGGGGGCTCCTACGAGCAGTACTTC. Amino acid sequence: CASSFAGGSYEQYF.

This clonotype was observed a handful of times. The chain recombines TRBV24-1 with TRBJ1-4; 8 bases fit TRBD1. Per germline, CDR1 KGHDR and CDR2 SFDVKD. V trimming: 4 bases; J trimming: 3 bases; junction bases outside the gene matches: 21. The CDR3 spans 21 residues. CDR3 nucleotide sequence: TGTGCCACCAGTGACACAGACGACAGGGGAGACGGGTCCGAGCCTAATGAAAAACTGTTTTTT. It yields the protein CATSDTDDRGDGSEPNEKLFF.

This clonotype was detected a few times. The chain couples TRBV6-5 to TRBJ2-2; tentative D call: TRBD1 (6 bases). V was shortened by 0 bases and J by 8 bases, with 16 bases between the two germline ends. CDR1 and CDR2 (germline): MNHEY, SVGAGI. This CDR3 spans 16 amino acids. CDR3 DNA sequence: TGTGCCAGCAGTTACTCGCCGTTTACAGGGATAGGGGAGCTGTTTTTT. Protein: CASSYSPFTGIGELFF.

The CDR3 region has the DNA TGTGCCAGCAGCTCAGCTCGAGAGCAGTACTTC. This gives the protein CASSSAREQYF. The chain is built from TRBV5-6 and TRBJ2-7; D is unclear. The CDR3 has 11 amino acids. CDR1 is SGHDT and CDR2 is YYEEEE in the germline V gene. Trimming shortened V by 3 bases and J by 7 bases, and 8 bases separated the two germline ends.

J is TRBJ2-3 and V is TRBV7-8; 8 nucleotides align to TRBD2. The CDR3 runs to 14 residues. Germline CDR1 SGHVS, CDR2 FQNEAQ. The V and J ends lost 5 bases and 6 bases, in that order; junction bases with no gene match: 7. CDR3 sequence: CASSDSGGMDTQYF. The CDR3 DNA reads TGTGCCAGCAGCGACAGCGGGGGCATGGATACGCAGTATTTT.

Only one count was recorded for this clonotype. This chain joins TRBV27 and TRBJ2-7; D is possibly TRBD1 (6 bases). V lost 0 bases to trimming and J lost 4 bases, with 13 bases between them. CDR3 length: 15 amino acids. Germline CDR1 and CDR2: MNHEY and SMNVEV (reference sequence). In DNA form, the CDR3 reads TGTGCCAGCAGTTTATCGCAGGGGACGGGGTACGAGCAGTACTTC. This sequence encodes CASSLSQGTGYEQYF.

The chain is built from TRBV27 and TRBJ2-3; TRBD2 agrees at 13 bases. This CDR3 contains 16 residues. CDR1 is MNHEY, CDR2 SMNVEV, per germline (reference sequence). V lost 3 bases, J lost 4 bases, and 4 bases stayed unmatched. The CDR3 DNA reads TGTGCCAGCAGTTTTTGGACTAGCGGGGGATCAGATACGCAGTATTTT. It yields the protein CASSFWTSGGSDTQYF.

The chain combines TRBV7-6 with TRBJ1-5; 8 bases agree with TRBD1. The ends lost 5 bases at V and 6 bases at J; junction bases unmatched: 12. This CDR3 comprises 16 residues. Germline CDR1 and CDR2: SGHVS and FNYEAQ. The CDR3 DNA is TGTGCCAGCAGCGATTATGACGGACAGGGTAGTCAGCCCCAGCATTTT. It codes for CASSDYDGQGSQPQHF. The full variable domain, its missing parts supplied by reference TRBV7-6 and TRBJ1-5, is GAGVSQSPRYKVTKRGQDVALRCDPISGHVSLYWYRQALGQGPEFLTYFNYEAQQDKSGLPNDRFSAERPEGSISTLTIQRTEQRDSAMYRCASSDYDGQGSQPQHFGDGTRLSIL.

This clonotype was detected only a few times. The rearrangement uses TRBV20-1 and TRBJ1-5; TRBD1 agrees at 9 bases. V lost 3 bases, J lost 2 bases, and 8 bases stayed unmatched. Germline V lookup: CDR1 DFQATT, CDR2 SNEGSKA (reference sequence). The CDR3 totals 16 residues. CDR3 amino acids: CSASPQGAGGNQPQHF. The CDR3 nucleotides read TGCAGTGCTAGCCCACAGGGGGCAGGCGGCAATCAGCCCCAGCATTTT.

V is TRBV19 and J is TRBJ1-5; perhaps TRBD1 as D (5 bases). Trimming removed 7 bases at V and 1 base at J, with 17 bases between. The CDR3 is 16 amino acids. The germline CDR1 and CDR2 sequences are LNHDA and SQIVND (reference sequence). Here the CDR3 reads CASTTRGTESNQPQHF. Written as DNA, the CDR3 is TGTGCCAGTACCACCCGGGGCACAGAGAGCAATCAGCCCCAGCATTTT.

The chain has TRBV29-1 and TRBJ1-4, with D uncertain. The V end lost 4 bases, the J end lost 6 bases, and 6 bases lay between the germline ends. CDR1 is SQVTM, CDR2 ANQGSEA, per germline. This CDR3 has 11 residues. The chain's CDR3 is CSVAADEKLFF. DNA of the CDR3: TGCAGCGTTGCCGCGGATGAAAAACTGTTTTTT.

Only a few counts were recorded for this clonotype. V usage is TRBV6-2 or TRBV6-3 and J usage is TRBJ1-5; tentative D call: TRBD1 (5 bases). CDR1 is MNHEY and CDR2 is SVGEGT in the germline V gene. The CDR3 is 20 amino acids. V gave up 2 bases and J gave up 0 bases, with 23 bases separating them. CDR3 DNA sequence: TGTGCCAGCAGTTACCCTCGGGCGGGGGATCGCCTTAATAGCAATCAGCCCCAGCATTTT. It specifies CASSYPRAGDRLNSNQPQHF.

This clonotype was counted only a few times. The chain combines TRBV5-1 with TRBJ2-1, with 8 nucleotides matching TRBD1. V was pared by 3 bases and J by 0 bases, with 20 bases of the junction left unmatched. CDR3 length equals 21 residues. Per germline, CDR1 SGHRS and CDR2 YFSETQ. The CDR3 nucleotides are TGCGCCAGCAGCTGGTTTTCCGGGACAGGACCCTTTCTGAGCTCCTACAATGAGCAGTTCTTC. Its protein is CASSWFSGTGPFLSSYNEQFF.

CDR3 sequence (DNA): TGTGCCAGCAGCTTACGTGCAGGTGCAGCTTCTCTTCAGCCCCAGCATTTT. Its translation: CASSLRAGAASLQPQHF. This chain connects TRBV7-6 to TRBJ1-5; no firm D call. The CDR3 covers 17 residues. V dropped 2 bases and J dropped 6 bases, with 20 bases sitting between them. The germline V gene has CDR1 SGHVS and CDR2 FNYEAQ.

The genes are TRBV12-3 or TRBV12-4 and TRBJ2-2; D may match TRBD1 or TRBD2 (5 bases each). This CDR3 has 14 residues. Trimming removed 5 bases from V and 3 bases from J, with 10 bases in between. The DNA of the CDR3 is TGTGCCAGCAGTGACGGGGCTTACACCGGGGAGCTGTTTTTT. Amino acid sequence: CASSDGAYTGELFF.

J is TRBJ2-5 and V is TRBV20-1, with TRBD1 matching over 8 bases. This CDR3 spans 12 amino acids. CDR1 is DFQATT and CDR2 is SNEGSKA in the germline V gene (reference sequence). V shed 6 bases and J 5 bases; nucleotides not matched to a gene: 5. In DNA, the CDR3 is TGCAGTGCGCCAGGGGGCTGGGAGACCCAGTACTTC. Protein: CSAPGGWETQYF.

This clonotype was found a few times. The gene calls are TRBV7-6 and TRBJ2-6; 14 nucleotides align to TRBD2. Germline values: CDR1 SGHVS, CDR2 FNYEAQ. The CDR3 sequence is 18 residues long. V lost 5 bases and J lost 1; bases outside the gene matches: 4. CDR3 DNA: TGTGCCAGCAGCCACTGGACTAGCGGGGGGTCTGGGGCCAACGTCCTGACTTTC. Amino acid sequence: CASSHWTSGGSGANVLTF.

This clonotype was seen more than once but under ten times. The chain employs TRBV6-2 or TRBV6-3 and TRBJ1-1; D is unclear. Germline CDR1 MNHEY, CDR2 SVGEGT. This CDR3 has 12 amino acids. V lost 0 bases, J lost 6 bases, and 5 bases lay in between. CDR3 coding DNA: TGTGCCAGCAGTTACTCGTTCTCTGAAGCTTTCTTT. This gives the protein CASSYSFSEAFF.